This TCR beta chain appears in the sequencing data of a study of cytomegalovirus exposure and HLA in healthy donors (dated by TCRdb to about 2017). The study in broad terms: An earlier analysis of under 600 of the donors reported 250 to 350 Gb of sequence data and roughly 100 million unique TCR beta sequences from some 180 million T cells. In addition to the first cohort of 500 to 850 subjects, a separate validation cohort of 120 different subjects was used. Approximately 310 gigabases of sequencing data and approximately 92 million unique TCR sequences made up an early release that covered approximately 650 HLA-typed donors. The later analysis used no new phenotypic data to find candidate immune exposures, relying instead on TCR beta sequences and their occurrence across donors. Every repertoire in the discovery cohort had been generated on one and the same sequencing platform. Donor age, sex, ethnicity and CMV serostatus were collected together with the repertoire data. An earlier analysis of around 640 of the donors used high-throughput TCR beta sequencing to judge whether each TCR beta V gene segment behaved as functional or pseudogenic. A few DR-DQ haplotypes were treated as single units for association and clustering because of strong linkage in the cohort. Of the roughly 400 genotyped donors, around 81% fell in the genetic ancestry cluster associated with self-reported Caucasian donors. HLA typing included class I and class II loci at four-digit resolution. The study aimed to test whether cataloging public T cell receptors could reveal signatures of past pathogen exposure. To predict cytomegalovirus infection status, the study brought together high-throughput TCR immunosequencing, statistical association of individual TCRs with disease status, and machine learning. A later analysis re-examined previously published TCR beta repertoires from 500 to 700 donors and added high-resolution HLA genotyping to investigate patterns of TCR occurrence. Among roughly 370 genotyped donors of the cohort, an average of about 240,000 unique TCR beta nucleotide sequences were sequenced per donor, roughly a sixth of them non-productive. Typing coverage varied by locus: about 629-640 donors for A, B, C, DRB1 and DQB1; more than 500 for DQA1; about 570 for DPA1; under 490 for DPB1. Using immunosequencing, the study profiled T cell repertoires from roughly 650 subjects and related those repertoires to cytomegalovirus serostatus. In a later genetic analysis, genome-wide SNP genotypes for 398 of the 666 donors were used, and that subset was treated as a discovery cohort. Study-wide findings and limitations: Most TCR sequences were observed very rarely across donors, whereas some public TCRs were present in many individuals. Three of the identified cytomegalovirus-associated TCR beta chains were confirmed in vitro to be specific for cytomegalovirus antigens. Linkage disequilibrium might explain the correlated functional status among segregating V segments, but an unknown experimental factor could not be excluded. In a later analysis, TCR association rates were found to vary across HLA loci, with the most associated TCRs seen for DRB1 alleles and the fewest for HLA-C alleles. In a later analysis, HLA-associated TCR beta chains showed more clonal expansion and lower generation probabilities than non-associated chains that were equally common. A later analysis associated around 16,000 TCR beta sequences with specific HLA alleles at a false discovery rate of 0.05. A cluster of highly shared sequence variants was judged likely to represent a technical artifact of the sequencing pipeline. Because HLA typing was unavailable for some donors at each locus, only the typed subset was used in association tests. In an earlier analysis of some 500 of the donors, most TCR beta V segments appeared in productive rearrangements about 90% or about 30% of the time, broadly matching IMGT annotations. Cytomegalovirus status was reported to be diagnosed by the classifier with high specificity and sensitivity in both the original and validation cohorts. In the study, around 150 TCR beta chains were listed as associated with cytomegalovirus. An association between a missense DCLRE1C variant and V-gene and J-gene trimming of TCR beta chains was found in a later genetic analysis and replicated in an independent cohort. According to a later genetic analysis, donors in an Asian-associated ancestry cluster had fewer N-insertions in productive TCRs than the approximately 670-donor mean. It was suggested by the authors that the approach could potentially be generalized to other disease states and immunological phenotypes. For the cohort, immune exposure information was limited to CMV serostatus. When HLA alleles, especially DR and DQ, strongly co-occurred, attributing TCR associations to individual alleles was difficult. Approximately 16 rarely observed V segments, including chromosome 9 orphons, were excluded from the earlier analysis of several hundred of the donors because counts were too low. According to a later analysis, parvovirus B19, influenza, CMV and Epstein-Barr virus appeared linked to several top co-occurrence clusters. A further reported finding was that TCR beta sequences accurately predicted the HLA-A and HLA-B alleles for most subjects in the first cohort. In this cohort, only TCR beta chains were sequenced, and detectable features were limited by the absence of alpha or paired-chain data. Sequencing depth was assumed to be roughly uniform across donors in the presence/absence analyses, though that assumption may not hold. Some IMGT-functional V segments, including TRBV6-2 and TRBV6-3, could not be distinguished by the 87-base-pair reads and were therefore excluded. Most CMV-associated TCR beta chains appeared to be HLA-restricted in a later analysis, and the HLA associations seemed to be driven largely by CMV exposure.

Relative to germline, V is 6 bases shorter and J is 0 bases shorter, with 8 bases between their ends. Reading from cysteine to phenylalanine, the CDR3 counts 13 amino acids. Kept here is only the CDR3 DNA, which spans 39 bases and is read in frame from base 1. The germline V gene yields MGHDK for CDR1 and SYGVNS for CDR2. The cohort consisted of 600 or so healthy bone marrow donors. At the time of sampling, all cohort members were nominally healthy, though unrecorded immune exposures were likely present. The donor was CMV seronegative and belonged to the group of 352 seronegative cohort members. A peripheral blood sample was provided by each donor, and peripheral blood mononuclear cells were used for TCR beta sequencing. The Qiagen DNeasy Blood Extraction Kit was used to extract genomic DNA from the blood cell samples. For this clone: The antigen this receptor binds is unknown. Per-base quality was not reported, and no clone a single base away is much larger than it.

The library was made by the immunoSEQ multiplex PCR assay. For the multiplex PCR, a mixture combining 60 forward primers for TCR Vbeta segments and 13 reverse primers for TCR Jbeta segments was used. The CDR3 region of rearranged TCR beta genes was amplified from genomic DNA by a multiplex PCR assay. Amplified TCR beta libraries were sequenced as 87-base-pair reads on the Illumina HiSeq System. The authors' pipeline ran thus. In a later analysis, roughly 80 million unique TCR beta chains were counted across the approximately 620 repertoires, and roughly 11 million of these chains were shared by at least two donors. Raw reads were error-corrected and collapsed into unique sequences with a nearest-neighbor algorithm that merged closely related sequences to remove PCR and sequencing errors. To assign V, D and J gene segments, CDR3 sequences were aligned to IMGT reference sequences. For a sequence to be retained, a match of at least six nucleotides to both a V gene segment and a J gene segment was required. Rearrangements were classified as productive when the CDR3 lacked stop codons and remained in frame with V and J, and all other rearrangements were classified as non-productive. Following IMGT convention, CDR3 was defined as the stretch from the second conserved V-encoded cysteine up to the conserved J-encoded phenylalanine. The earlier analysis of about 500 of the donors excluded sequences that lacked an unambiguous match to a single V gene segment. An earlier analysis of several hundred of the donors classified V segments as functional when productive rearrangements were above 56.7% and as segregating when the standard deviation between donors was above 5%. To diagnose cytomegalovirus status from the catalog of TCR beta chain sequences, a statistical classification framework was built. In a later analysis, TCR nucleotide sequences were compared against IMGT/GENE-DB human TR gene sequences so that V and J genes could be assigned. In a later analysis, CDR3 sequences and most-parsimonious VDJ recombination scenarios were assigned using the TCRdist pipeline. In a later analysis, each TCR beta chain was defined by its CDR3 amino acid sequence together with its V-gene family, and reads lacking a unique V-gene family were excluded. As a way to deal with suspected cross-contamination and a sequencing artifact, a later analysis dropped 450 to 600 nucleotide sequences that were highly shared and had low generation probability. For each public chain, a later analysis derived a clonal expansion index from normalized ranks of inferred template counts within each repertoire. In a later analysis, generation probabilities were computed using a VDJ recombination model fitted to out-of-frame rearrangements, and the results were checked against IGoR. A later analysis scored TCR-TCR, TCR-HLA and TCR-CMV co-occurrence with hypergeometric tests, applying a repertoire-size bias correction to TCR pairs. In a later analysis, false discovery rates were estimated by permuting HLA or CMV assignments 20 times. In a later analysis, co-occurring TCRs were grouped with DBSCAN, and TCRdist sequence similarity was added when clustering was performed within HLA-allele-positive subsets. For co-occurrence clustering, repertoires with fewer than 30,000 or more than 120,000 public chains were excluded, along with about five repertoires with anomalous nucleotide sharing. In its TCRdb copy, this immuneACCESS table keeps in-frame sequences only and misses some clones. Where compared with another copy, unresolved V genes explain less than half of these, and the others have no known cause. The DNA was the basis for D and trimming; V, J and clone size are from that table. In all, the sample holds 130,000 or so clones, and 65% to 85% of those were seen once. 1% to 1.5% of the sample lies in the top ten.

Specimen: PBMCs. Recombination linked TRBV25-1 to TRBJ1-1, with an unclear D gene assignment. The source is a man aged 50 to 59 in good health and CMV-seronegative. The bases read TGTGCCAGCAGGAGGAACCTGAACACTGAAGCTTTCTTT. Translated, it gives CASRRNLNTEAFF.